Listed below are T cell receptor beta chains from one sample, sequenced in a study of T cell repertoires in cytomegalovirus infection. TCRdb itself ran the reads through MiXCR, one entry per CDR3 protein. The sample includes hundreds of thousands of distinct CDR3 sequences, less than 40% of them seen just once. The material sequenced was PBMCs. The receptor set was obtained from a human donor in good health (CMV status not recorded). Some clones in this sample may be carry-over from other donors' samples. CDR3s include the opening cysteine and the closing phenylalanine or tryptophan. D genes are given only for firm matches. Clone size is stated in some rows and not others, as once, few, many or a class when expanded.

V gene	clone size	D gene	J gene	CDR3 DNA	CDR3 protein
TRBV7-2	many	NA	TRBJ2-7	TGTGCCAGCAGCCTGACCCAGGGGAGCTCCTACGAGCAGTACTTC	CASSLTQGSSYEQYF
TRBV20-1	NA	NA	TRBJ2-2	TGCAGTGCTAGAGATCAGACGGGAACCGGGGAGCTGTTTTTT	CSARDQTGTGELFF
TRBV28	few	NA	TRBJ1-2	TGTGCCAGCAGTCCGACCCCAGGACAGCACCGGCGGGGCTACACCTTC	CASSPTPGQHRRGYTF
TRBV6-1	NA	TRBD1	TRBJ1-1	TGTGCCAGCAGGGACAGGGGGGGCTCGGGGTTTGGAGCTTTCTTT	CASRDRGGSGFGAFF
TRBV5-1	NA	TRBD2	TRBJ2-1	TGCGCCAGTAGGACTAGCGGGTACAATGAGCAGTTCTTC	CASRTSGYNEQFF
TRBV24-1	NA	TRBD2	TRBJ2-1	TGTGCCACCAGTGATTTCCGACTAGCAGTGGAGGAGCAGTTCTTC	CATSDFRLAVEEQFF
TRBV19	NA	TRBD1	TRBJ1-6	TGTGCCAGTAGCGGACAGGGGAGTTCACCCCTCCACTTT	CASSGQGSSPLHF
TRBV6-5	NA	NA	TRBJ2-2	TGTGCCAGTTGGCCTAGCGTTCCGACGGGCACCGGGGAGCTGTTTTTT	CASWPSVPTGTGELFF
TRBV7-9	many	NA	TRBJ1-2	TGTGCCAGCAGCCTAGACGGGTTATATGGCTACACCTTC	CASSLDGLYGYTF
TRBV7-2	NA	NA	TRBJ2-3	TGTGCCAGCAGCTTAGCCAACTCGGGGAGTACGCAGTATTTT	CASSLANSGSTQYF
TRBV6-6	NA	NA	TRBJ2-3	TGTGCCAGCAGTCAAGACATGATCGCGCAGTATTTT	CASSQDMIAQYF
TRBV7-6	NA	NA	TRBJ2-7	TGTGCCAGCAGCTTCGGACCAGCCGCTCCGACCTACGAGCAGTACTTC	CASSFGPAAPTYEQYF
TRBV12-3/TRBV12-4	NA	NA	TRBJ1-3	TGTGCCAGCAGATACAGTGGAAACACCATATATTTT	CASRYSGNTIYF
TRBV28	NA	NA	TRBJ2-5	TGTGCCAGCAGCAATCAGGACAACCAAGAGACCCAGTACTTC	CASSNQDNQETQYF
TRBV6-1	few	NA	TRBJ1-4	TGTGCCGGACCAAACCAACAGGGCGTCTTTGCAACTAATGAAAAACTGTTTTTT	CAGPNQQGVFATNEKLFF